Following are 32 T cell receptor beta chains from one sample sequenced in a study of blood T cell repertoires in COVID-19. TCRdb keeps only in-frame clones here, not all; method: immunoSEQ multiplex PCR. The sample has roughly 190,000 clones; more than 65% are singletons. Source material: peripheral blood. Receptor source: a human donor with acute or convalescent COVID-19. The donor label of this sample is uncertain.

The chain links TRBV7-2 to TRBJ2-1; TRBD1 matches 7 bases. V gave up 1 base and J gave up 11 bases; unmatched junction bases: 11. The CDR3 extends over 15 amino acids. The V gene's germline CDR1 is SGHTA and CDR2 FQGNSA. Written as DNA, the CDR3 is TGTGCCAGCAGCTTAGTTGTGGGACAGAGTCGAAAGCAGTTCTTC. Amino acid sequence: CASSLVVGQSRKQFF. Supplemented by reference TRBV7-2 and TRBJ2-1, the full variable domain reads GAGVSQSPSNKVTEKGKDVELRCDPISGHTALYWYRQSLGQGLEFLIYFQGNSAPDKSGLPSDRFSAERTGGSVSTLTIQRTQQEDSAVYLCASSLVVGQSRKQFFGPGTRLTVL.

The genes are TRBV5-1 and TRBJ2-1, with D possibly TRBD2 on 6 matching bases. CDR1 SGHRS and CDR2 YFSETQ come from the germline V gene. The CDR3 runs 14 residues. The V gene lost 3 bases and the J gene lost 7 bases, with 14 bases spanning the gap. Here the CDR3 reads CASSYFELANEQFF. The CDR3 DNA reads as TGCGCCAGCAGCTACTTCGAACTAGCAAATGAGCAGTTCTTC.

The J gene is TRBJ2-7, the V gene TRBV5-1; maybe TRBD1 (6 bases). The V end lost 5 bases, the J end lost 6 bases, and 12 bases lay between the germline ends. The CDR3 covers 12 residues. Per the germline V gene, CDR1 is SGHRS and CDR2 is YFSETQ. CDR3 DNA: TGCGCCAGCAGACAGGGAATGGGCGAGCAGTACTTC. Encoded protein: CASRQGMGEQYF.

This clone was detected a few times. This chain links TRBV30 with TRBJ1-2; the D is unclear. V dropped 3 bases and J dropped 5 bases, with 10 bases sitting between them. CDR3 size: 12 residues. CDR1 and CDR2 from the germline V gene are GTSNPN and SVGIG (reference sequence). The CDR3 here is CAWSPEAYGYTF. The CDR3 bases are TGTGCCTGGAGCCCTGAGGCTTATGGCTACACCTTC.

V gene TRBV6-1 combines with J gene TRBJ2-1; D is ambiguous. The CDR3 is 16 amino acids. Germline CDR1 is MNHNS and CDR2 is SASEGT. Trimming removed 2 bases at V and 6 bases at J, with 17 bases between. The CDR3: CASSELPLGYPNEQFF. CDR3 nucleotides: TGTGCCAGCAGTGAATTGCCCCTAGGCTACCCCAATGAGCAGTTCTTC.

CDR3 bases: TGTGCCTGGAGTGTCCTAGCGGGATCGGATACGCAGTATTTT. Protein product: CAWSVLAGSDTQYF. The chain has TRBV30 and TRBJ2-3; 9 bases map to TRBD2. This CDR3 has 14 residues. The germline CDR1 and CDR2 sequences are GTSNPN and SVGIG (reference sequence). With 0 bases clipped from V and 6 bases from J, the junction kept 4 bases outside the gene matches.

The genes are TRBV21-1 and TRBJ1-1. TRBV21-1 is an annotated pseudogene. The CDR3 extends over 13 amino acids. DNA of the CDR3: TGTGCCAGCAGCAAGGTCCGAGGCACTGAAGCTTTCTTT. It is translated as CASSKVRGTEAFF.

The rearrangement uses TRBV27 and TRBJ2-5; 7 bases agree with TRBD2. Germline CDR1 reads MNHEY; CDR2 reads SMNVEV (reference sequence). V gave up 6 bases and J gave up 2 bases; unmatched junction bases: 12. This CDR3 is built from 16 residues. The CDR3 region has the DNA TGTGCCAGCAGGCCGTTCGGGACTACAGCACAAGAGACCCAGTACTTC. This translates into CASRPFGTTAQETQYF.

The chain uses TRBV9 and TRBJ1-4; 8 bases are shared with TRBD1. The CDR3 is 18 residues long. The V and J ends lost 2 bases and 3 bases, in that order; junction bases with no gene match: 12. The germline V gene encodes CDR1 SGDLS and CDR2 YYNGEE. In nucleotides, the CDR3 is TGTGCCAGCAGCGTTATGGGTGGACAGGGAAATTCTAATGAAAAACTGTTTTTT. This gives the protein CASSVMGGQGNSNEKLFF. Looking up the rest from reference TRBV9 and TRBJ1-4 gives the full variable domain: DSGVTQTPKHLITATGQRVTLRCSPRSGDLSVYWYQQSLDQGLQFLIQYYNGEERAKGNILERFSAQQFPDLHSELNLSSLELGDSALYFCASSVMGGQGNSNEKLFFGSGTQLSVL.

The chain joins TRBV7-3 to TRBJ1-5; 7 positions agree with TRBD1. The CDR3 extends over 21 amino acids. The germline V gene encodes CDR1 SGHTA and CDR2 FQGTGA. V trimming: 1 base; J trimming: 5 bases; junction bases outside the gene matches: 23. The CDR3 reads CASSLKGLAGQIRSYYQPQHF. The CDR3 DNA is TGTGCCAGCAGCTTAAAAGGGCTGGCGGGACAGATTAGATCTTATTATCAGCCCCAGCATTTT.

Comments on this clone: An end of the junction differs from the germline gene, which may be a read error. This chain uses TRBV28 with TRBJ1-1; TRBD1 might be the D (6 bases). The germline V gene has CDR1 MDHEN and CDR2 SYDVKM. This CDR3 contains 15 residues. The CDR3 spells CASNLHRGMRTEAFF. DNA of the CDR3: TGTGCCAGCAATTTACATAGGGGGATGCGCACTGAAGCTTTCTTT. The full variable domain, with the rest looked up from reference TRBV28 and TRBJ1-1, is DVKVTQSSRYLVKRTGEKVFLECVQDMDHENMFWYRQDPGLGLRLIYFSYDVKMKEKGDIPEGYSVSREKKERFSLILESASTNQTSMYLCASNLHRGMRTEAFFGQGTRLTVV.

The chain recombines TRBV12-3 or TRBV12-4 with TRBJ1-2, with D possibly matching TRBD1 (6 bases). The CDR3 extends over 13 amino acids. V dropped 9 bases and J dropped 6 bases, with 17 bases sitting between them. CDR3 nucleotide sequence: TGTGCCAGTAAACAGGGCCCAGGACATGGCTACACCTTC. It yields the protein CASKQGPGHGYTF.

This chain links TRBV5-1 with TRBJ2-7; 10 bases are a match to TRBD1. With 5 bases clipped from V and 7 bases from J, the junction kept 9 bases outside the gene matches. CDR3 length: 14 residues. Germline V gene sequence: CDR1 SGHRS, CDR2 YFSETQ. The DNA of the CDR3 is TGCGCCAGCAGACAAGGGACAGGGGCGGGGGAGCAGTACTTC. Protein: CASRQGTGAGEQYF.

The chain uses TRBV6-1 and TRBJ2-7; D not certain. There are 14 residues in the CDR3. V gave up 0 bases and J gave up 4 bases, with 10 bases separating them. In germline, CDR1 is MNHNS, CDR2 SASEGT. Here the CDR3 reads CASSEALLGYEQYF. CDR3 nucleotides: TGTGCCAGCAGTGAAGCGCTTCTCGGGTACGAGCAGTACTTC.

This clone was observed a single time. This chain connects TRBV30 to TRBJ1-1; the D is unclear. V lost 4 bases and J lost 1, with 7 bases in between. The germline CDR1 and CDR2 sequences are GTSNPN and SVGIG (reference sequence). CDR3 length equals 12 residues. CDR3 amino acids: CAWMSRNTEAFF. The CDR3 DNA sequence: TGTGCCTGGATGAGTCGGAACACTGAAGCTTTCTTT.

This rearrangement joins TRBV5-1 to TRBJ1-3; TRBD1 matches 8 bases. Germline lookup yields CDR1 SGHRS and CDR2 YFSETQ. The CDR3 has 16 residues. Trimming removed 4 bases from V and 1 base from J; junction bases left unmatched: 7. The chain's CDR3 is CASSGRQGISGNTIYF. The CDR3 DNA reads TGCGCCAGCAGCGGGAGACAGGGGATATCTGGAAACACCATATATTTT.

The chain joins TRBV7-8 to TRBJ2-1; 12 nucleotides agree with TRBD2. The CDR3 contains 14 residues. J was trimmed by 9 bases and V by 8 bases; bases with no gene match: 8. Germline CDR1 is SGHVS and CDR2 is FQNEAQ. The CDR3 sequence: CASYRLAGVGEQFF. The CDR3 nucleotides are TGTGCCAGCTACCGACTAGCGGGAGTGGGTGAGCAGTTCTTC.

J is TRBJ1-2 and V is TRBV10-2, with a possible D match to TRBD1 (5 bases). Trimming removed 3 bases at V and 7 bases at J, with 15 bases between. Germline V gene sequence: CDR1 WSHSY, CDR2 SAAADI. The CDR3 length is 14 residues. DNA of the CDR3: TGCGCCAGCAGTGATAACAGGTTGGCTACTGGCTACACCTTC. Amino acid sequence: CASSDNRLATGYTF.

This clone was found once. The V gene is TRBV6-5, the J gene TRBJ1-1, with D possibly being TRBD1 (5 bases). CDR3 length: 14 amino acids. The ends were cut back, 5 bases at V and 1 base at J, with 11 bases in the middle. Germline V gives CDR1 MNHEY, CDR2 SVGAGI. The CDR3 here is CASSRTNQNTEAFF. Written as DNA, the CDR3 is TGTGCCAGCAGTAGGACAAACCAGAACACTGAAGCTTTCTTT.

V and J are TRBV18 and TRBJ2-5; TRBD1 is a possible D gene (5 bases). Trimming removed 6 bases from V and 1 base from J, with 15 bases in between. The germline gives CDR1 KGHSH, CDR2 LQKENI. The CDR3 runs to 15 residues. For the CDR3, the DNA is TGTGCCAGCTCCCAGTGGGGCTACTCCCAAGAGACCCAGTACTTC. This sequence encodes CASSQWGYSQETQYF.

The genes are TRBV12-3 or TRBV12-4 and TRBJ2-4, with 9 bases fitting TRBD1. This CDR3 has 13 amino acids. Losses at the gene ends were 6 bases for V and 4 bases for J; bases not matched to a gene: 1. The CDR3 DNA reads as TGTGCCAGCAGGACAGGGGGTAAAAACATTCAGTACTTC. It is translated as CASRTGGKNIQYF.

The chain uses TRBV3-1 (or the pseudogene TRBV3-2) and TRBJ2-3; D ambiguous. Germline V gene lookup returns CDR1 LGHDT and CDR2 YNNKEL (reference sequence). This CDR3 has 13 amino acids. V was cut by 2 bases and J by 6 bases, with 9 bases left in between. For the CDR3, the DNA is TGTGCCAGCAGCCAAAACGAAGCGGATACGCAGTATTTT. This encodes CASSQNEADTQYF.

The chain couples TRBV5-1 to TRBJ2-5, with TRBD2 matching over 7 bases. This CDR3 is 14 amino acids long. Germline loops: CDR1 SGHRS, CDR2 YFSETQ. J lost 4 bases, V lost 0 bases, and 3 bases had no gene match. The CDR3 sequence is CASSLDPGGETQYF. CDR3 nucleotide sequence: TGCGCCAGCAGCTTGGATCCGGGGGGAGAGACCCAGTACTTC.

In this sample, this clone turned up once. The V gene is TRBV28, the J gene TRBJ1-5; D perhaps matches TRBD1 (5 bases). Germline values: CDR1 MDHEN, CDR2 SYDVKM. Deletions cut 4 bases from V and 3 bases from J, with 7 bases between. The CDR3 has 13 amino acids. Here the CDR3 reads CASSSGSNQPQHF. The CDR3 coding sequence is TGTGCCAGCAGTTCAGGGTCCAATCAGCCCCAGCATTTT. Together with reference TRBV28 and TRBJ1-5, the CDR3 gives the full variable domain: DVKVTQSSRYLVKRTGEKVFLECVQDMDHENMFWYRQDPGLGLRLIYFSYDVKMKEKGDIPEGYSVSREKKERFSLILESASTNQTSMYLCASSSGSNQPQHFGDGTRLSIL.

V and J are TRBV27 and TRBJ2-1, with 10 bases fitting TRBD1. This CDR3 has 17 residues. Germline CDR1 is MNHEY and CDR2 is SMNVEV (reference sequence). Unmatched junction bases numbered 13, after V lost 4 bases and J lost 7 bases. As DNA, the CDR3 is TGTGCCAGCAGTTCTCGGAACCGGGACAGGGGAGGGAATGAGCAGTTCTTC. Its translation is CASSSRNRDRGGNEQFF.

In this sample, this clone turned up a few times. This rearrangement joins TRBV6-1 to TRBJ2-2, with TRBD1 matching 7 bases. CDR1 and CDR2 (germline): MNHNS, SASEGT. V was clipped by 4 bases and J by 2 bases; unmatched bases: 16. The CDR3 has 19 amino acids. CDR3 sequence (DNA): TGTGCCAGCAGTGGCCCCCTAGTATTAGGGGGCTTCAACACCGGGGAGCTGTTTTTT. Protein: CASSGPLVLGGFNTGELFF.

The sample holds one count of this clone. The DNA of the CDR3 is TGCGCCAGCAGCCCGAAGGGACAGGGTGGAGGCTACACCTTC. As protein: CASSPKGQGGGYTF. V gene TRBV4-1 combines with J gene TRBJ1-2; 9 bases line up with TRBD1. Germline assignment: CDR1 MGHRA and CDR2 YSYEKL. This CDR3 spans 14 amino acids. V was clipped by 4 bases and J by 8 bases; unmatched bases: 8.

As for this clone: Other DNA sequences from this sample encode an identical CDR3 as well. The CDR3 region is CASSLVGLNTEAFF. The CDR3 DNA reads as TGCGCCAGCAGCTTGGTTGGGCTGAACACTGAAGCTTTCTTT. The chain links TRBV5-1 to TRBJ1-1; D not resolved. The CDR3 runs 14 residues. CDR1 SGHRS and CDR2 YFSETQ come from the germline V gene. V was pared by 0 bases and J by 0 bases, with 6 bases between.

DNA for the CDR3: TGTGCCAGCAGTTCCCGGGAGAACACTGAAGCTTTCTTT. Its protein product is CASSSRENTEAFF. The chain has TRBV27 and TRBJ1-1; D is unresolved. The CDR3 sequence is 13 residues long. The germline V and J ends were trimmed by 4 bases and 1 base, with 7 bases remaining between them. Germline-derived CDR1 and CDR2 are MNHEY and SMNVEV (reference sequence).

This clone was seen a handful of times. The chain is built from TRBV2 and TRBJ2-7; D may be TRBD1 (5 bases). V shed 5 bases and J shed 3 bases, with 17 bases lying between them. The CDR3 spans 15 residues. The germline V gene has CDR1 SNHLY and CDR2 FYNNEI. The CDR3, as DNA: TGTGCCAGCAGTCCAGACAGTCTACCTTACTACGAGCAGTACTTC. As protein: CASSPDSLPYYEQYF.

The chain has TRBV10-2 and TRBJ1-2; a weak D match, TRBD1 (6 bases). Trimming removed 5 bases at V and 2 bases at J, with 15 bases between. Germline assignment: CDR1 WSHSY and CDR2 SAAADI. The CDR3 runs 15 residues. The DNA for the CDR3 is TGCGCCAGCAGTCCCGTCTTAGGGGGAAACTATGGCTACACCTTC. Its protein is CASSPVLGGNYGYTF.

The rearrangement uses TRBV5-1 and TRBJ2-3; 7 bases map to TRBD1. V lost 5 bases, J lost 1 base, and 7 bases stayed unmatched. Germline CDR1 is SGHRS and CDR2 is YFSETQ. The length of the CDR3 is 15 residues. CDR3 sequence: CASSSDGTGTDTQYF. In DNA, the CDR3 is TGCGCCAGCAGTTCGGACGGGACAGGCACAGATACGCAGTATTTT.